Shown below are 29 T cell receptor beta chains from a single sample sequenced in a study of Ad26.COV2.S vaccination and SARS-CoV-2 variants. Specified treatment: around 19 received Ad26.COV2.S at low or high dose, single or two shots; about 5 received placebo; per-sample allocation not given. At day 63 after the first vaccine or placebo injection, samples were drawn. Sequenced by immunoSEQ multiplex PCR; TCRdb stores in-frame clones only, minus some. The data contain approximately 420,000 clones, 70% to 90% of them singletons. Here the sequenced sample was peripheral blood, taken in a trial of Ad26.COV2.S vaccine versus placebo. All receptors derive from a person between 18 and 65 years old who received the Ad26.COV2.S COVID-19 vaccine or a placebo.

This chain joins TRBV5-5 and TRBJ2-2; D might be TRBD2 (5 bases). CDR1 SGHKS and CDR2 YYEKEE come from the germline V gene (reference sequence). V gave up 4 bases and J gave up 4 bases, with 14 bases separating them. This CDR3 region has 15 residues. The CDR3 coding sequence is TGTGCCAGCAGCGGGGAGAGAAGTGGCACCGGGGAGCTGTTTTTT. Its translation is CASSGERSGTGELFF.

The J gene is TRBJ2-4, the V gene TRBV2; D ambiguous. The CDR3 covers 13 residues. V gave up 4 bases and J gave up 3 bases, with 7 bases separating them. The V gene's germline CDR1 is SNHLY and CDR2 FYNNEI. CDR3 sequence: CASSVMGKNIQYF. The DNA for the CDR3 is TGTGCCAGCAGTGTTATGGGCAAAAACATTCAGTACTTC.

This chain uses TRBV6-1 with TRBJ1-6; no definite D call. The CDR3 is 12 residues long. V lost 3 bases to trimming and J lost 9 bases, with 6 bases between them. Germline V gene lookup returns CDR1 MNHNS and CDR2 SASEGT. The CDR3 reads CASSEGGSPLHF. The CDR3 DNA is TGTGCCAGCAGTGAGGGTGGTTCACCCCTCCACTTT.

The chain has TRBV6-5 and TRBJ1-1, with TRBD1 matching over 7 bases. The CDR3 totals 13 residues. Germline V gene lookup returns CDR1 MNHEY and CDR2 SVGAGI. V shed 4 bases and J 4 bases; nucleotides not matched to a gene: 3. The DNA of the CDR3 is TGTGCCAGCAGTTTCTACAGGGGCACTGAAGCTTTCTTT. Residues: CASSFYRGTEAFF.

This clone was recorded once. This chain joins TRBV23-1 and TRBJ2-5; 14 positions match TRBD2. TRBV23-1 qualifies as an ORF whose function is uncertain. J was trimmed by 5 bases and V by 9 bases; bases with no gene match: 11. The CDR3 spans 16 residues. The CDR3 here is CARGQTSGGAVETQYF. CDR3 DNA: TGCGCCAGAGGACAGACTAGCGGGGGGGCCGTGGAGACCCAGTACTTC.

V usage is TRBV4-1 and J usage is TRBJ1-3; D is unclear. The V and J ends lost 0 bases and 9 bases respectively, with 15 bases between them. The CDR3 is made up of 15 amino acids. Germline lookup yields CDR1 MGHRA and CDR2 YSYEKL. The CDR3, as DNA: TGCGCCAGCAGCCAAGAAATGACCTTTAGGACCACCATATATTTT. Translated: CASSQEMTFRTTIYF.

This chain uses TRBV29-1 with TRBJ2-1, with D hard to call. V was clipped by 4 bases and J by 2 bases, with 12 bases between them. The CDR3 sequence is 14 residues long. CDR1 is SQVTM and CDR2 is ANQGSEA in the germline V gene. CDR3 sequence: CSVVWAETYNEQFF. In DNA, the CDR3 is TGCAGCGTTGTTTGGGCGGAGACCTACAATGAGCAGTTCTTC.

The genes are TRBV6-5 and TRBJ1-2, with TRBD1 as a possible D gene (6 bases). Germline V gene data show CDR1 as MNHEY and CDR2 as SVGAGI. CDR3 length equals 13 residues. The V end was cut by 0 bases, the J end by 7 bases, with 9 bases between. CDR3 bases: TGTGCCAGCAGTTACTCTCAGGGGAGTGGCTACACCTTC. As protein: CASSYSQGSGYTF.

The chain uses TRBV5-1 and TRBJ2-3; 14 bases fit TRBD2. J gave up 5 bases and V 0 bases, and 5 bases lay outside the gene matches. Germline CDR1 and CDR2: SGHRS and YFSETQ. The CDR3 totals 17 residues. The chain's CDR3 is CASSLGTSGGLKDTQYF. The CDR3 DNA follows: TGCGCCAGCAGCTTGGGGACTAGCGGGGGGCTGAAAGATACGCAGTATTTT.

Only one count was recorded for this clone. This chain uses TRBV2 with TRBJ2-3; TRBD2 might be the D (6 bases). V lost 7 bases and J lost 6, with 17 bases in between. Germline CDR1 is SNHLY and CDR2 is FYNNEI. The length of the CDR3 is 14 residues. CDR3 sequence reads: CASKESGRGDTQYF. The DNA for the CDR3 is TGTGCCAGCAAAGAGAGCGGGCGAGGGGATACGCAGTATTTT.

The chain couples TRBV2 to TRBJ1-1; D gene ambiguous. Germline CDR1 is SNHLY and CDR2 is FYNNEI. The CDR3 has 14 amino acids. Trimming cost V 5 bases and J 0 bases, with 10 bases left between them. The CDR3 nucleotides are TGTGCCAGCAGTATGGGAAGGATGAACACTGAAGCTTTCTTT. As protein: CASSMGRMNTEAFF.

The chain combines TRBV27 with TRBJ1-2, with 10 positions matching TRBD1. From germline, CDR1 is MNHEY and CDR2 SMNVEV (reference sequence). The ends lost 2 bases at V and 8 bases at J; junction bases unmatched: 8. CDR3 length equals 15 residues. The CDR3 nucleotides read TGTGCCAGCAGTTTAAGAGCGGGACAGGGGTACGGCTACACCTTC. It is translated as CASSLRAGQGYGYTF.

This sequence joins TRBV24-1 and TRBJ1-5, with TRBD1 as a possible D gene (5 bases). The CDR3 runs 16 residues. The V end lost 4 bases, the J end lost 0 bases, and 12 bases lay between the germline ends. Germline V gene data show CDR1 as KGHDR and CDR2 as SFDVKD. DNA of the CDR3: TGTGCCACCAGTGAGCCAGGGTCCGGTAGCAATCAGCCCCAGCATTTT. Residues: CATSEPGSGSNQPQHF.

The gene calls are TRBV6-2 or TRBV6-3 and TRBJ1-6; unclear D gene. CDR1 MNHEY and CDR2 SVGEGT come from the germline V gene. The CDR3 covers 16 residues. Between the trimmed V and J ends, which lost 2 bases and 0 bases, there was a span of 8 bases. CDR3 sequence: CASSYGQSSYNSPLHF. The CDR3 bases are TGTGCCAGCAGTTACGGTCAGAGCTCCTATAATTCACCCCTCCACTTT.

The table lists this clone with a few counts. The chain couples TRBV5-1 to TRBJ2-7; D might be TRBD2 (6 bases). Per germline, CDR1 SGHRS and CDR2 YFSETQ. This CDR3 comprises 15 residues. Trimming took 3 bases from V and 5 from J, leaving 18 bases between them. The CDR3 loop reads CASSWDPRGEDEQYF. The DNA for the CDR3 is TGCGCCAGCAGCTGGGATCCGAGAGGGGAGGACGAGCAGTACTTC.

CDR3 residues: CASSQDEGGSTDTQYF. In DNA, the CDR3 is TGCGCCAGCAGCCAAGATGAGGGCGGGAGCACAGATACGCAGTATTTT. This sequence joins TRBV4-1 and TRBJ2-3; tentatively, D is TRBD2 (5 bases). The CDR3 consists of 16 residues. Trimming removed 0 bases at V and 0 bases at J, with 10 bases between. Germline CDR1 and CDR2: MGHRA and YSYEKL.

The chain's CDR3 is CASSPSGGLANEQFF. The CDR3 DNA reads TGTGCCAGCAGCCCAAGTGGGGGGTTAGCCAATGAGCAGTTCTTC. The chain employs TRBV3-1 (or the pseudogene TRBV3-2) and TRBJ2-1; tentative D call: TRBD2 (6 bases). V dropped 4 bases and J dropped 6 bases, with 16 bases sitting between them. This CDR3 has 15 residues. The germline V gene has CDR1 LGHDT and CDR2 YNNKEL (reference sequence).

This chain links TRBV3-1 (or the pseudogene TRBV3-2) with TRBJ2-7; weak D call: TRBD1 (5 bases). CDR3 length: 12 amino acids. Germline V gene sequence: CDR1 LGHDT, CDR2 YNNKEL (reference sequence). V lost 1 base and J lost 7, with 8 bases in between. CDR3 sequence reads: CASSQARGEQYF. DNA for the CDR3: TGTGCCAGCAGCCAAGCAAGGGGTGAGCAGTACTTC.

The chain employs TRBV6-5 and TRBJ1-4; TRBD1 might be the D (5 bases). This CDR3 is 15 amino acids long. Germline lookup yields CDR1 MNHEY and CDR2 SVGAGI. Trimming shortened V by 4 bases and J by 4 bases, and 13 bases separated the two germline ends. The CDR3 is CASSLDSGNNEKLFF. Written as DNA, the CDR3 is TGTGCCAGCAGTTTAGACAGCGGAAATAATGAAAAACTGTTTTTT.

This clone appeared a single time. The V gene is TRBV6-1, the J gene TRBJ2-3, with a weak D call TRBD2 (6 bases). Germline loops: CDR1 MNHNS, CDR2 SASEGT. The CDR3 is 15 residues long. Trimming removed 3 bases from V and 1 base from J, with 11 bases in between. This chain's CDR3 is CASSDAQRGTDTQYF. The CDR3 DNA reads TGTGCCAGCAGTGATGCCCAGCGGGGCACAGATACGCAGTATTTT.

The chain carries TRBV5-6 and TRBJ2-7, with a tentative D call TRBD1 (6 bases). The V gene lost 4 bases and the J gene lost 2 bases, with 13 bases spanning the gap. The CDR3 loop spans 14 amino acids. Germline V gene lookup returns CDR1 SGHDT and CDR2 YYEEEE. CDR3 sequence reads: CASSGWGPPYEQYF. CDR3 nucleotide sequence: TGTGCCAGCAGCGGGTGGGGGCCCCCCTACGAGCAGTACTTC.

The chain combines TRBV30 with TRBJ1-2; no clear D. The CDR3 is made up of 11 amino acids. In germline, CDR1 is GTSNPN, CDR2 SVGIG (reference sequence). The V gene lost 3 bases and the J gene lost 4 bases, with 6 bases spanning the gap. The CDR3 region is CAWRSSYGYTF. For the CDR3, the DNA is TGTGCCTGGAGATCCAGCTATGGCTACACCTTC. The whole variable domain, filled in from reference TRBV30 and TRBJ1-2, reads SQTIHQWPATLVQPVGSPLSLECTVEGTSNPNLYWYRQAAGRGLQLLFYSVGIGQISSEVPQNLSASRPQDRQFILSSKKLLLSDSGFYLCAWRSSYGYTFGSGTRLTVV.

This chain joins TRBV19 and TRBJ1-5; D unresolved. The CDR3 is 16 residues long. V was trimmed by 2 bases and J by 3 bases, leaving 14 bases between them. Looked up from germline, CDR1 is LNHDA and CDR2 is SQIVND (reference sequence). CDR3 sequence reads: CASSIPGVGPNQPQHF. The CDR3 DNA reads as TGTGCCAGTAGTATACCGGGAGTCGGACCCAATCAGCCCCAGCATTTT. The full variable domain, in which reference TRBV19 and TRBJ1-5 provide the parts outside the CDR3, is DGGITQSPKYLFRKEGQNVTLSCEQNLNHDAMYWYRQDPGQGLRLIYYSQIVNDFQKGDIAEGYSVSREKKESFPLTVTSAQKNPTAFYLCASSIPGVGPNQPQHFGDGTRLSIL.

V is TRBV30 and J is TRBJ2-6; D gene ambiguous. Germline-derived CDR1 and CDR2 are GTSNPN and SVGIG (reference sequence). The ends were cut back, 0 bases at V and 0 bases at J, with 9 bases in the middle. The CDR3 spans 16 residues. Written as DNA, the CDR3 is TGTGCCTGGAGTGTACGACGCTCCTCTGGGGCCAACGTCCTGACTTTC. It is translated as CAWSVRRSSGANVLTF.

J is TRBJ2-7 and V is TRBV5-1; no clear D gene. Germline-derived CDR1 and CDR2 are SGHRS and YFSETQ. This CDR3 has 15 residues. The V and J ends lost 0 bases and 3 bases respectively, with 13 bases between them. The CDR3 loop reads CASSLEGTPFYEQYF. CDR3 bases: TGCGCCAGCAGCTTGGAAGGCACACCCTTCTACGAGCAGTACTTC.

The chain has TRBV7-2 and TRBJ1-3, with D possibly being TRBD1 (5 bases). Between the trimmed V and J ends, which lost 2 bases and 2 bases, there was a span of 10 bases. Germline V gene data show CDR1 as SGHTA and CDR2 as FQGNSA. The length of the CDR3 is 15 residues. The CDR3 reads CASSLTGLAGNTIYF. The CDR3 DNA follows: TGTGCCAGCAGCTTAACGGGGCTGGCTGGAAACACCATATATTTT.

The V gene is TRBV5-8, the J gene TRBJ1-1; D ambiguous. This CDR3 contains 12 residues. V was shortened by 2 bases and J by 8 bases, with 10 bases between the two germline ends. The V gene's germline CDR1 is SGHTS and CDR2 YDEGEE. DNA for the CDR3: TGTGCCAGCAGCTTTTATGGACCAGAAGCTTTCTTT. It specifies CASSFYGPEAFF.

The V call is TRBV25-1, the J call TRBJ2-5, with D hard to call. The germline gives CDR1 MGHDK, CDR2 SYGVNS. Trimming pared 3 bases from V and 5 bases from J, leaving 10 bases between. CDR3 length equals 13 residues. This CDR3 reads CASSDWTEETQYF. The DNA of the CDR3 is TGTGCCAGCAGTGATTGGACGGAGGAGACCCAGTACTTC. Supplemented by reference TRBV25-1 and TRBJ2-5, the full variable domain reads EADIYQTPRYLVIGTGKKITLECSQTMGHDKMYWYQQDPGMELHLIHYSYGVNSTEKGDLSSESTVSRIRTEHFPLTLESARPSHTSQYLCASSDWTEETQYFGPGTRLLVL.

The chain employs TRBV29-1 and TRBJ1-2, with D tentatively TRBD1 (5 bases). The CDR3 consists of 14 residues. With 1 base removed from V and 7 bases from J, the gap between germline ends came to 16 bases. Germline CDR1 SQVTM, CDR2 ANQGSEA. CDR3 region: CSVEAGTVGRGYTF. CDR3 in DNA: TGCAGCGTTGAAGCGGGGACCGTGGGGCGTGGCTACACCTTC.